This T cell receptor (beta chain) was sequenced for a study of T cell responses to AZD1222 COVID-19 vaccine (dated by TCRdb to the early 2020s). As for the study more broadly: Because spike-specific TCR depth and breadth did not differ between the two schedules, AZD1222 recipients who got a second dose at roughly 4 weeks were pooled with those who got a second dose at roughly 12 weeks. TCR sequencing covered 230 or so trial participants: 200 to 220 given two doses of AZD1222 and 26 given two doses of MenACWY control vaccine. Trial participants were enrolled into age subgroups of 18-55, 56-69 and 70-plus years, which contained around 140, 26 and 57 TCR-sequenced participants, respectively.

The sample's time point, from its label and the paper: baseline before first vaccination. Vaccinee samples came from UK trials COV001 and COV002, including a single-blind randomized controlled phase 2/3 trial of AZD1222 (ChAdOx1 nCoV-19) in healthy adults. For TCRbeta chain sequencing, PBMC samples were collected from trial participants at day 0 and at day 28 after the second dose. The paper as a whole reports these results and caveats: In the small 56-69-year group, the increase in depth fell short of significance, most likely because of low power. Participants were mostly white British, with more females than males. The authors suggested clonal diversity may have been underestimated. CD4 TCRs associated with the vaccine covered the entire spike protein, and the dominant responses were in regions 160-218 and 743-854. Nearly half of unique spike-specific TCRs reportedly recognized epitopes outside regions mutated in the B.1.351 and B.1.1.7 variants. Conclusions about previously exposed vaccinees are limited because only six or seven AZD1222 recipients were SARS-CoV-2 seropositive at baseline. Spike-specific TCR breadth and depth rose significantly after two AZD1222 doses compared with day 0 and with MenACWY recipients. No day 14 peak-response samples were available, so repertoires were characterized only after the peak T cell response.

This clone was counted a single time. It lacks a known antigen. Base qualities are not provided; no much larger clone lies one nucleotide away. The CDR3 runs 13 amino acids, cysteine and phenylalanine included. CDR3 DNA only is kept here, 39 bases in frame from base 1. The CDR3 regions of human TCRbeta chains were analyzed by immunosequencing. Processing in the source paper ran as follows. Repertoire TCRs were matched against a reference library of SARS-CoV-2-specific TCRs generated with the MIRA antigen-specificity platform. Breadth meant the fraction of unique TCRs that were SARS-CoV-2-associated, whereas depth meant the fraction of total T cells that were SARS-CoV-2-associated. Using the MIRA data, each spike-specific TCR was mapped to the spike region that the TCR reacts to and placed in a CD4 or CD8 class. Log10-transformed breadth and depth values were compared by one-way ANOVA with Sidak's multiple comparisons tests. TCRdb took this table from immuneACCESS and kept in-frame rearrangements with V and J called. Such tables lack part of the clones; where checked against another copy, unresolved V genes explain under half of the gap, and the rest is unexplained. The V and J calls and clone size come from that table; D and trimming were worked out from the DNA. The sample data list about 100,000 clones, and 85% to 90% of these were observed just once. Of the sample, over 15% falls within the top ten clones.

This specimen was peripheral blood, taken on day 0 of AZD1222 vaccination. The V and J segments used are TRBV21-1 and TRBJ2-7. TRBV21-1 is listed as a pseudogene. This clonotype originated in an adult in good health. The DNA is TGTGCCAGCAGCAAGGACCGATACTACGAGCAGTACTTC. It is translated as CASSKDRYYEQYF.